Following are 5 T cell receptor beta chains from one sample sequenced in a study of cytomegalovirus exposure and HLA in healthy donors. Primers included in the PCR were 60 Vbeta and 13 Jbeta primers. Produced via immunoSEQ multiplex PCR; TCRdb's table is partial and in-frame only. Here the sample spans approximately 280,000 clones, roughly 85% being singletons. Sequenced input: PBMCs. The source is a man aged 40-50 years in good health and CMV-seropositive.

The rearrangement uses TRBV5-1 and TRBJ2-7, with D perhaps TRBD2 (5 bases). V was pared by 3 bases and J by 0 bases, with 13 bases between. Germline V CDR1 and CDR2: SGHRS, YFSETQ. The CDR3 is 15 residues long. As DNA, the CDR3 is TGCGCCAGCAGCTCCGGACTGGGTCTCTCCTACGAGCAGTACTTC. As protein: CASSSGLGLSYEQYF.

The chain links TRBV28 to TRBJ2-7; D is possibly TRBD1 (5 bases). The V gene's germline CDR1 is MDHEN and CDR2 SYDVKM. This CDR3 has 14 amino acids. Trimming took 7 bases from V and 2 from J, leaving 15 bases between them. The DNA of the CDR3 is TGTGCCAGCATCGGATCAGGGTCCACCTACGAGCAGTACTTC. As protein: CASIGSGSTYEQYF. Combining the CDR3 with reference TRBV28 and TRBJ2-7 gives the whole variable domain DVKVTQSSRYLVKRTGEKVFLECVQDMDHENMFWYRQDPGLGLRLIYFSYDVKMKEKGDIPEGYSVSREKKERFSLILESASTNQTSMYLCASIGSGSTYEQYFGPGTRLTVT.

The chain has TRBV29-1 and TRBJ2-4; a weak D match, TRBD2 (7 bases). Trimming stripped 5 bases from V and 1 base from J, with 18 bases between. Germline-derived CDR1 and CDR2 are SQVTM and ANQGSEA. The CDR3 length is 16 residues. The chain's CDR3 is CSVFGGGRGAKNIQYF. The CDR3 DNA reads as TGCAGCGTTTTTGGGGGGGGCCGTGGGGCCAAAAACATTCAGTACTTC.

This chain links TRBV27 with TRBJ2-7, with TRBD2 matching 12 bases. CDR3 length equals 13 residues. Losses at the gene ends were 5 bases for V and 6 bases for J; bases not matched to a gene: 2. CDR1 is MNHEY, CDR2 SMNVEV, per germline (reference sequence). The CDR3 loop is CASSLTSGGEQYF. Here the CDR3 DNA reads TGTGCCAGCAGTCTGACTAGCGGGGGCGAGCAGTACTTC.

J is TRBJ1-1 and V is TRBV19, with D maybe TRBD1 (5 bases). Deletions cut 5 bases from V and 8 bases from J, with 9 bases between. CDR3 size: 11 residues. The germline V gene encodes CDR1 LNHDA and CDR2 SQIVND (reference sequence). The CDR3 region has the DNA TGTGCCAGTAGTGGAGGGGTAGAAGCTTTCTTT. Amino acid sequence: CASSGGVEAFF.